This T cell receptor beta chain was retrieved from a study of blood T cell repertoires in COVID-19. Study at large: COVID-19 samples from acute and convalescent phases originated in the United States, Italy and Spain. The analysed material was cDNA or gDNA that came from T cells, B-cell-depleted T cells, or PBMCs.

Original methodology: By means of reference gene primer amplification, nucleated cell counts were estimated. Sequenced by immunoSEQ multiplex PCR; TCRdb stores in-frame clones only, minus some. Clonal size and the V and J genes are those of that table, whereas D and trimming came from the DNA. This table holds 400,000 to 550,000 clones, around 88% found once. From germline, CDR1 is LGHDT and CDR2 YNNKEL (reference sequence). V was shortened by 5 bases and J by 11 bases, with 18 bases between the two germline ends. The CDR3 extends over 13 amino acids. The chain combines TRBV3-1 (or the pseudogene TRBV3-2) with TRBJ1-1; TRBD1 might be the D (5 bases). This TCR derives from a woman between 25 and 40 years old with acute or convalescent COVID-19. Material for sequencing was peripheral blood. The CDR3 loop reads CASSARLGTGAFF. In nucleotides, the CDR3 is TGTGCCAGCAGCGCACGGCTCGGCACAGGCGCTTTCTTT.